This T cell receptor (beta chain) was documented in a study of T-cell reconstitution after alpha-beta-depleted transplantation in children. Unique molecular identifiers were used to barcode this TCRbeta library. TCRdb re-derived calls from the PCR reads in MiXCR, one entry per CDR3 protein. The sample consists of hundreds of thousands of distinct CDR3 sequences, about an eighth of them appearing once. Study findings and constraints: Reported findings indicate that, about two months after transplant, alpha-beta T cells came from several hundred expanded clones, which were derived from non-depleted graft cells.

This clonotype has just a few counts. Antigen specificity is unknown. Sequences were derived from PBMCs, mostly from graft donor cells, sampled 360 days after TCRalphabeta/CD19-depleted stem cell transplant. This clonotype was sampled from a male patient between 10 and 17 years old who had a stem cell transplant for acute myeloid leukemia, so the T cells may come from the graft donor.

As DNA, the CDR3 is TGTGCCAGCACCCCAGTGGGACAGTCCGAAGAGACCCAGTACTTC. Its translation is CASTPVGQSEETQYF. The rearrangement joins TRBV11-2 to TRBJ2-5; 7 nucleotides match TRBD1. V gave up 7 bases and J gave up 3 bases; unmatched junction bases: 11. The CDR3 is made up of 15 amino acids. Germline V gene lookup returns CDR1 SGHAT and CDR2 FQNNGV. Full variable domain (remainder filled in from reference TRBV11-2 and TRBJ2-5): EAGVAQSPRYKIIEKRQSVAFWCNPISGHATLYWYQQILGQGPKLLIQFQNNGVVDDSQLPKDRFSAERLKGVDSTLKIQPAKLEDSAVYLCASTPVGQSEETQYFGPGTRLLVL.